This T cell receptor (beta chain) is from a study of graft-versus-host responses after intestinal transplantation. Data came from immunoSEQ multiplex PCR; TCRdb stores just in-frame clones and leaves some out. The sample records around 37,000 clones, approximately 86% being singletons. From germline, CDR1 is MNHEY and CDR2 SMNVEV (reference sequence). There are 11 residues in the CDR3. The V gene lost 7 bases and the J gene lost 2 bases, with 2 bases spanning the gap. Intraepithelial and lamina propria lymphocytes were isolated from graft specimens. Here the sequenced sample was ileum tissue, taken around 190 days after intestinal transplant. J is TRBJ2-2 and V is TRBV27; D unresolved. The TCR sequence derives from a human patient who received an intestinal transplant, so some T cells may come from the graft donor. The CDR3 DNA sequence: TGTGCCAGCACAAACACCGGGGAGCTGTTTTTT. Translated, it gives CASTNTGELFF.